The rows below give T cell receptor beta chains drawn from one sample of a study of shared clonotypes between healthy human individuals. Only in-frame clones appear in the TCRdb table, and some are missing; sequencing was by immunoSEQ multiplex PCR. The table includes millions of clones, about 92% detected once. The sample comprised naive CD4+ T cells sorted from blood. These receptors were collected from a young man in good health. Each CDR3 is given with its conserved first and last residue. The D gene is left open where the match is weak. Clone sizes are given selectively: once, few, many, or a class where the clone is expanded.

CASSRGGTPGGYTF | TRBV2 | NA | NA | TRBJ1-2
CASRTSGVITQYF | TRBV2 | NA | TRBD2 | TRBJ2-5
CASSQQDNNSPLHF | TRBV4-1 | NA | NA | TRBJ1-6
CASSKDRGQGTIYF | TRBV27 | NA | NA | TRBJ1-3
CASSPNGAGNTEAFF | TRBV5-1 | NA | NA | TRBJ1-1
CASSQLRTTGIEQFF | TRBV4-1 | NA | NA | TRBJ2-1
CASRSPGRRENTEAFF | TRBV7-2 | NA | NA | TRBJ1-1
CASSWGQNTEAFF | TRBV7-9 | NA | NA | TRBJ1-1
CASSPGRYSNQPQHF | TRBV5-8 | NA | NA | TRBJ1-5
CASSVGGNTDTQYF | TRBV9 | NA | NA | TRBJ2-3
CASSYSEGSAWGYTF | TRBV6-6 | NA | NA | TRBJ1-2
CASSHEIKFYTF | TRBV6-6 | NA | NA | TRBJ1-2
CASSWTGGISGNTIYF | TRBV27 | NA | NA | TRBJ1-3
CASSVSGLNYEQYF | TRBV6-1 | NA | NA | TRBJ2-7
CASSPGAGGSEETQYF | TRBV18 | NA | TRBD1 | TRBJ2-5
CASSLSFGSTNEKLFF | TRBV27 | NA | NA | TRBJ1-4
CAIRRLAGPDTQYF | TRBV5-8 | NA | TRBD2 | TRBJ2-3
CASSPGTGGKDTQYF | TRBV10-1 | NA | TRBD1 | TRBJ2-3
CASSWRGQDEQYF | TRBV5-1 | NA | TRBD1 | TRBJ2-7
CASSRDRGQAMNTEAFF | TRBV18 | NA | TRBD1 | TRBJ1-1
CASSTTSGGGDTQYF | TRBV10-1 | NA | TRBD2 | TRBJ2-3
CASSQEGAEGTETQYF | TRBV5-4 | NA | NA | TRBJ2-5
CASSPSGGEQYF | TRBV18 | NA | NA | TRBJ2-7
CASSGNQPQHF | TRBV6-4 | once | NA | TRBJ1-5
CSPYTDTQYF | TRBV20-1 | NA | NA | TRBJ2-3
CASSTSGGGEQYF | TRBV6-5 | NA | TRBD2 | TRBJ2-5
CASSPDRWDRGTAGELFF | TRBV11-2 | NA | TRBD1 | TRBJ2-2
CASSGTGGAYEQYF | TRBV5-1 | NA | TRBD1 | TRBJ2-7
CAWSVLGDTQYF | TRBV30 | NA | NA | TRBJ2-3
CASSEAGLSGYTF | TRBV2 | NA | NA | TRBJ1-2
CASSGNTGFSNQPQHF | TRBV7-9 | NA | NA | TRBJ1-5
CASSQDLVGLGFYNEQFF | TRBV4-3 | NA | NA | TRBJ2-1
CASSDWRGQETQYF | TRBV7-9 | NA | NA | TRBJ2-5
CASSPIRAMNTEAFF | TRBV6-1 | NA | NA | TRBJ1-1
CASSPPTGKRGYTF | TRBV5-5 | NA | TRBD1 | TRBJ1-2
CASSFRERTEAFF | TRBV5-6 | NA | NA | TRBJ1-1
CASSPSGTVINSPLHF | TRBV18 | NA | TRBD1 | TRBJ1-6
CASSGRGGSGELFF | TRBV19 | once | NA | TRBJ2-2
CASKVGSAGSYEQYF | TRBV19 | NA | NA | TRBJ2-7
CASSTRDRDGTGELFF | TRBV27 | NA | TRBD1 | TRBJ2-2
CASSLGHPVDEQYF | TRBV27 | NA | NA | TRBJ2-7
CASRRGEKQGAKGYTF | TRBV27 | NA | TRBD1 | TRBJ1-2
CASTPFNSATDHYGYTF | TRBV27 | NA | NA | TRBJ1-2
CASSPTGTINQPQHF | TRBV11-2 | NA | NA | TRBJ1-5
CASSHTSGGAYEQYF | TRBV9 | NA | TRBD2 | TRBJ2-7
CASSLVEQFF | TRBV7-9 | once | NA | TRBJ2-1
CACGQIHSGNTIYF | TRBV19 | NA | NA | TRBJ1-3
CAISDGAKSYEQYF | TRBV10-3 | once | NA | TRBJ2-7
CASSPPGTGRMNEQFF | TRBV18 | NA | TRBD1 | TRBJ2-1
CASTPGLMGYGYTF | TRBV5-1 | NA | NA | TRBJ1-2
CASSFPAGGPDTQYF | TRBV28 | once | TRBD2 | TRBJ2-3
CASRKLAGVGEQYF | TRBV6-1 | NA | TRBD2 | TRBJ2-7